The 30 T cell receptor beta chains given below trace back to one sample, sequenced in a study of shared clonotypes between healthy human individuals. Data came from immunoSEQ multiplex PCR; TCRdb stores just in-frame clones and leaves some out. Seen here are 2 million to 2.5 million clones, roughly 93% observed once, and the top ten hold 0.3% to 0.4%. The specimen was naive CD4+ T cells from PBMCs. Subset meaning: CD45RA+ positively selected. All receptors derive from a man younger than 30 in good health. Some clones in this sample may be carry-over from other donors' samples.

The rearrangement uses TRBV6-5 and TRBJ1-2, with D hard to call. This CDR3 has 11 amino acids. Germline V gene data show CDR1 as MNHEY and CDR2 as SVGAGI. V was shortened by 6 bases and J by 8 bases, with 10 bases between the two germline ends. The CDR3 sequence: CASRTPWGYTF. CDR3 DNA: TGTGCCAGCAGGACCCCGTGGGGCTACACCTTC.

The V call is TRBV5-1, the J call TRBJ2-2; 7 bases are shared with TRBD1. The germline V gene has CDR1 SGHRS and CDR2 YFSETQ. V lost 0 bases, J lost 3 bases, and 11 bases stayed unmatched. CDR3 length: 18 residues. The CDR3 nucleotides read TGCGCCAGCAGCTTGGAAGTATCGTCAGGGGGATACACCGGGGAGCTGTTTTTT. Its protein product is CASSLEVSSGGYTGELFF.

The gene calls are TRBV6-5 and TRBJ2-7; 10 nucleotides align to TRBD1. The V gene's germline CDR1 is MNHEY and CDR2 SVGAGI. V was clipped by 2 bases and J by 6 bases; unmatched bases: 4. The CDR3 totals 14 residues. CDR3 nucleotides: TGTGCCAGCAGTTACGGACAGGGGGGACGCGAGCAGTACTTC. Protein sequence: CASSYGQGGREQYF.

The CDR3 region has the DNA TGTGCCAGCAGCCCCGACAGGTACTATGGCTACACCTTC. The encoded protein is CASSPDRYYGYTF. V usage is TRBV5-6 and J usage is TRBJ1-2, with D possibly being TRBD1 (6 bases). Per the germline V gene, CDR1 is SGHDT and CDR2 is YYEEEE. The V and J ends lost 4 bases and 3 bases respectively, with 10 bases between them. The CDR3 totals 13 residues.

As to this clone: Distinct nucleotide sequences in the sample also encode this CDR3. The V gene is TRBV28, the J gene TRBJ1-1; D not resolved. The CDR3 length is 11 residues. The V gene lost 5 bases and the J gene lost 4 bases, with 5 bases spanning the gap. Per germline, CDR1 MDHEN and CDR2 SYDVKM. The CDR3 DNA reads as TGTGCCAGCAGTCCCGGCACTGAAGCTTTCTTT. Translation gives CASSPGTEAFF.

The chain links TRBV4-1 to TRBJ1-1; 7 nucleotides agree with TRBD1. The CDR3 contains 16 residues. Trimming removed 0 bases from V and 4 bases from J; junction bases left unmatched: 8. Germline V gives CDR1 MGHRA, CDR2 YSYEKL. The CDR3 coding sequence is TGCGCCAGCAGCCAAGACAGAGGGGGCAAATCCACTGAAGCTTTCTTT. It encodes CASSQDRGGKSTEAFF.

This clone was seen only once. The sample contains more than one DNA sequence encoding this CDR3. This chain links TRBV6-5 with TRBJ1-5; no firm D call. The CDR3 is 13 amino acids. Trimming took 0 bases from V and 3 from J, leaving 3 bases between them. CDR1 is MNHEY and CDR2 is SVGAGI in the germline V gene. In DNA form, the CDR3 reads TGTGCCAGCAGTTACTCCGCCAATCAGCCCCAGCATTTT. Translating gives CASSYSANQPQHF.

Regarding this clone: The junction departs from the called germline gene at one end, perhaps through a read error. The chain combines TRBV29-1 with TRBJ1-2; D is undetermined. CDR1 SQVTM and CDR2 ANQGSEA come from the germline V gene. This CDR3 is 9 amino acids long. This CDR3 reads CSVKDGYTF. Written as DNA, the CDR3 is TGCAGCGTTAAAGATGGCTACACCTTC.

The chain joins TRBV5-1 to TRBJ2-5; no firm D call. The CDR3 loop spans 14 amino acids. Trimming removed 5 bases from V and 2 bases from J, with 13 bases in between. Germline values: CDR1 SGHRS, CDR2 YFSETQ. Here the CDR3 DNA reads TGCGCCAGCAGGGGTTGGACGTCTCAAGAGACCCAGTACTTC. Translating gives CASRGWTSQETQYF.

As to this clone: Within the sample, other DNA sequences also encode this same CDR3. V is TRBV28 and J is TRBJ2-7; tentatively, D is TRBD1 (6 bases). V lost 7 bases and J 7 bases, leaving 17 bases between the germline ends. CDR1 is MDHEN, CDR2 SYDVKM, per germline. The CDR3 contains 13 residues. In DNA form, the CDR3 reads TGTGCCAGCACCGTTGGGGGCGGGTATGAGCAGTACTTC. As protein: CASTVGGGYEQYF.

The J gene is TRBJ2-2, the V gene TRBV10-3; the match to TRBD1 covers 12 bases. V shed 7 bases and J 7 bases; nucleotides not matched to a gene: 7. The CDR3 sequence is 15 residues long. Germline V gives CDR1 ENHRY, CDR2 SYGVKD. The CDR3 bases are TGTGCCATCACTAGGGACAGGGGGCCGGACGGGGAGCTGTTTTTT. It yields the protein CAITRDRGPDGELFF.

As for this clone: Other DNA sequences of this sample code for an identical CDR3. This chain connects TRBV5-1 to TRBJ2-7, with 9 bases lining up with TRBD1. This CDR3 has 15 amino acids. Germline trimming cut 0 bases from V and 2 bases from J; bases unmatched to any gene: 3. Germline V CDR1 and CDR2: SGHRS, YFSETQ. In nucleotides, the CDR3 is TGCGCCAGCAGCTTGGCGGGACAGGGAACCTACGAGCAGTACTTC. As protein: CASSLAGQGTYEQYF.

This rearrangement joins TRBV5-1 to TRBJ2-3; 10 bases align to TRBD2. Germline loops: CDR1 SGHRS, CDR2 YFSETQ. The CDR3 sequence is 15 residues long. The V and J ends lost 6 bases and 1 base, in that order; junction bases with no gene match: 5. CDR3 bases: TGCGCCAGCAACACACTAGCGGGACGCACAGATACGCAGTATTTT. It encodes CASNTLAGRTDTQYF.

The chain couples TRBV28 to TRBJ2-7; 9 bases are shared with TRBD2. Germline values: CDR1 MDHEN, CDR2 SYDVKM. CDR3 size: 14 residues. Trimming took 5 bases from V and 2 from J; bases not matched to a gene: 4. The CDR3 DNA sequence: TGTGCCAGCAGTGAGCGGACTAGCGCCTACGAGCAGTACTTC. It specifies CASSERTSAYEQYF.

The chain recombines TRBV19 with TRBJ2-7; 10 bases align to TRBD1. This CDR3 has 15 amino acids. CDR1 and CDR2 (germline): LNHDA, SQIVND (reference sequence). The V segment lost 5 bases and the J segment 3 bases; nucleotides outside the gene matches: 7. CDR3 nucleotides: TGTGCCAGTAGTCCCCGGACAGGGGGTTTCTACGAGCAGTACTTC. Amino acid sequence: CASSPRTGGFYEQYF.

The CDR3 nucleotides read TGTGCCAGCAGTGAAGCTTCCATAACAAATCAGCCCCAGCATTTT. Amino acids: CASSEASITNQPQHF. The chain joins TRBV6-1 to TRBJ1-5, with D unresolved. The germline V and J ends were trimmed by 0 bases and 4 bases, with 10 bases remaining between them. CDR3 length: 15 residues. Per germline, CDR1 MNHNS and CDR2 SASEGT.

The chain employs TRBV13 and TRBJ2-7; the match to TRBD1 covers 9 bases. Germline CDR1 PRHDT, CDR2 FYEKMQ (reference sequence). The CDR3 has 17 residues. V lost 5 bases and J lost 0; bases outside the gene matches: 11. This CDR3 is CASSQRAGTGSSYEQYF. The DNA for the CDR3 is TGTGCCAGCAGCCAAAGGGCCGGGACAGGGAGCTCCTACGAGCAGTACTTC. Together with reference TRBV13 and TRBJ2-7, the CDR3 gives the full variable domain: AAGVIQSPRHLIKEKRETATLKCYPIPRHDTVYWYQQGPGQDPQFLISFYEKMQSDKGSIPDRFSAQQFSDYHSELNMSSLELGDSALYFCASSQRAGTGSSYEQYFGPGTRLTVT.

The CDR3: CASSTLMGVRNEQYF. In DNA, the CDR3 is TGTGCCAGCAGTACCCTTATGGGGGTTCGGAACGAGCAGTACTTC. The rearrangement joins TRBV2 to TRBJ2-7; D may be TRBD1 or TRBD2 (5 bases each). Looked up from germline, CDR1 is SNHLY and CDR2 is FYNNEI. This CDR3 has 15 amino acids. With 5 bases removed from V and 5 bases from J, the gap between germline ends came to 19 bases. Full variable domain (missing parts from reference TRBV2 and TRBJ2-7): EPEVTQTPSHQVTQMGQEVILRCVPISNHLYFYWYRQILGQKVEFLVSFYNNEISEKSEIFDDQFSVERPDGSNFTLKIRSTKLEDSAMYFCASSTLMGVRNEQYFGPGTRLTVT.

CDR3 loop: CAWRLQGNEKLFF. DNA for the CDR3: TGTGCCTGGAGACTACAAGGGAATGAAAAACTGTTTTTT. The rearrangement uses TRBV30 and TRBJ1-4; no clear D gene. V was cut by 3 bases and J by 5 bases, with 10 bases left in between. The CDR3 length is 13 residues. From germline, CDR1 is GTSNPN and CDR2 SVGIG (reference sequence).

CDR3 in DNA: TGTGCCAGTCGAAAGGATCGGGAGACCCAGTACTTC. Protein sequence: CASRKDRETQYF. This chain links TRBV19 with TRBJ2-5; no clear D. V shed 8 bases and J shed 5 bases, with 12 bases lying between them. Germline CDR1 LNHDA, CDR2 SQIVND (reference sequence). There are 12 residues in the CDR3. Together with reference TRBV19 and TRBJ2-5, the CDR3 gives the full variable domain: DGGITQSPKYLFRKEGQNVTLSCEQNLNHDAMYWYRQDPGQGLRLIYYSQIVNDFQKGDIAEGYSVSREKKESFPLTVTSAQKNPTAFYLCASRKDRETQYFGPGTRLLVL.

V is TRBV2 and J is TRBJ2-3; D is unresolved. Per the germline V gene, CDR1 is SNHLY and CDR2 is FYNNEI. This CDR3 comprises 14 residues. Between the trimmed V and J ends, which lost 2 bases and 2 bases, there was a span of 8 bases. CDR3 bases: TGTGCCAGCAGTGAATGGCAGAACACAGATACGCAGTATTTT. It specifies CASSEWQNTDTQYF.

The chain links TRBV5-1 to TRBJ1-2, with 7 nucleotides matching TRBD1. After removal of 4 bases from V and 6 bases from J, the junction contained 6 bases not matched to a gene. CDR1 is SGHRS, CDR2 YFSETQ, per germline. There are 13 residues in the CDR3. CDR3 bases: TGCGCCAGCAGCGGCCAGGGGGGCAATGGCTACACCTTC. Its translation: CASSGQGGNGYTF.

The chain is built from TRBV28 and TRBJ2-3; 7 bases are a match to TRBD1. V dropped 10 bases and J dropped 4; count of bases not matched to a gene: 2. The germline V gene encodes CDR1 MDHEN and CDR2 SYDVKM. This CDR3 contains 11 residues. In DNA, the CDR3 is TGTGCCACCCAGGGGGCAGATACGCAGTATTTT. Amino acid sequence: CATQGADTQYF.

V is TRBV19 and J is TRBJ2-6; 7 bases match TRBD2. Germline CDR1 LNHDA, CDR2 SQIVND (reference sequence). V gave up 5 bases and J gave up 1 base; unmatched junction bases: 8. The CDR3 has 17 amino acids. The DNA of the CDR3 is TGTGCCAGTAGTGCCCGATGGCGGGGGTCTGGGGCCAACGTCCTGACTTTC. Translation gives CASSARWRGSGANVLTF.

The CDR3 loop reads CASSSRIGGVIYEQYF. CDR3 bases: TGTGCCAGCAGTTCACGAATAGGCGGGGTCATCTACGAGCAGTACTTC. The chain links TRBV11-1 to TRBJ2-7; possibly TRBD2 for D (6 bases). The CDR3 length is 16 residues. V gave up 6 bases and J gave up 3 bases, with 21 bases separating them. The V gene's germline CDR1 is SGHAT and CDR2 FQDESV (reference sequence).

This clone was observed a handful of times. The CDR3 bases are TGTGCCAGCAGTAGAGAACAGGGGGCGTTCACTGAAGCTTTCTTT. Translating it yields CASSREQGAFTEAFF. This chain uses TRBV2 with TRBJ1-1; TRBD1 matches 9 bases. Trimming cost V 5 bases and J 4 bases; bases outside gene matches: 8. Germline V gene sequence: CDR1 SNHLY, CDR2 FYNNEI. The length of the CDR3 is 15 residues.

This chain connects TRBV11-2 to TRBJ2-1, with 11 bases matching TRBD2. V trimming: 6 bases; J trimming: 7 bases; junction bases outside the gene matches: 11. Germline CDR1 reads SGHAT; CDR2 reads FQNNGV. The CDR3 runs 16 residues. The CDR3 nucleotides read TGTGCCAGCAGTCCGACACTAGCGGGAGTGAGGAATGAGCAGTTCTTC. Translating it yields CASSPTLAGVRNEQFF. Variable domain in full (rest from reference TRBV11-2 and TRBJ2-1): EAGVAQSPRYKIIEKRQSVAFWCNPISGHATLYWYQQILGQGPKLLIQFQNNGVVDDSQLPKDRFSAERLKGVDSTLKIQPAKLEDSAVYLCASSPTLAGVRNEQFFGPGTRLTVL.

The chain is built from TRBV6-6 and TRBJ2-7; D perhaps matches TRBD2 (6 bases). In germline, CDR1 is MNHNY, CDR2 SVGAGI (reference sequence). The germline V and J ends were trimmed by 4 bases and 2 bases, with 15 bases remaining between them. This CDR3 contains 15 residues. The CDR3 loop reads CASSLSGGPPYEQYF. The CDR3 DNA follows: TGTGCCAGCAGTTTGAGCGGAGGGCCCCCCTACGAGCAGTACTTC.

V gene TRBV6-5 combines with J gene TRBJ2-5; maybe TRBD2 (5 bases). The V gene lost 6 bases and the J gene lost 5 bases, with 16 bases spanning the gap. Germline loops: CDR1 MNHEY, CDR2 SVGAGI. CDR3 length: 14 residues. DNA of the CDR3: TGTGCCAGCAGCGCACTAGGATTCTGGGAGACCCAGTACTTC. Translation gives CASSALGFWETQYF.

The chain recombines TRBV11-3 with TRBJ2-5, with no clear D. V was shortened by 2 bases and J by 5 bases, with 9 bases between the two germline ends. The CDR3 is 13 residues long. The germline V gene encodes CDR1 SGHNT and CDR2 YENEEA. The CDR3 bases are TGTGCCAGCAGCTTAAGCGCGAGGGAGACCCAGTACTTC. Translated, it gives CASSLSARETQYF.